These 24 T cell receptor beta chains originate from one sample sequenced in a study of blood T cell repertoires in COVID-19. TCRdb's table, derived via immunoSEQ multiplex PCR, lists solely in-frame clones and lacks some. The table records a few hundred thousand clones, roughly four fifths of them present only once. The sample was peripheral blood. Source of these receptors: a young man who had recovered from COVID-19.

The rearrangement joins TRBV9 to TRBJ2-7; possible D gene TRBD2, 6 bases. The V gene's germline CDR1 is SGDLS and CDR2 YYNGEE. V was cut by 4 bases and J by 2 bases, with 16 bases left in between. The CDR3 length is 15 residues. Here the CDR3 reads CASSRRLEGPYEQYF. CDR3 bases: TGTGCCAGCAGCAGACGACTAGAGGGCCCCTACGAGCAGTACTTC.

The chain recombines TRBV7-6 with TRBJ2-2; 13 bases are shared with TRBD2. V was clipped by 2 bases and J by 3 bases; unmatched bases: 9. The CDR3 spans 19 residues. The germline CDR1 and CDR2 sequences are SGHVS and FNYEAQ. CDR3 bases: TGTGCCAGCAGCTTATTTGGGACTAGCGGGGCCTACCACACCGGGGAGCTGTTTTTT. It yields the protein CASSLFGTSGAYHTGELFF.

This chain joins TRBV5-4 and TRBJ1-5; tentative D call: TRBD1 (6 bases). The CDR3 has 15 residues. Between the trimmed V and J ends, which lost 4 bases and 2 bases, there was a span of 13 bases. Germline CDR1 reads SGHNT; CDR2 reads YYREEE (reference sequence). DNA of the CDR3: TGTGCCAGCAGCCAACAGGGTGAAGGCAATCAGCCCCAGCATTTT. This gives the protein CASSQQGEGNQPQHF.

J is TRBJ1-1 and V is TRBV5-1, with D unresolved. Trimming took off 2 bases at V and 3 bases at J, with 8 bases between the two ends. CDR3 length: 13 residues. The germline CDR1 and CDR2 sequences are SGHRS and YFSETQ. The DNA of the CDR3 is TGCGCCAGCAGCTTTTCGGTTGACACTGAAGCTTTCTTT. This translates into CASSFSVDTEAFF.

This clone was recorded a few times. This chain links TRBV10-3 with TRBJ1-6; TRBD1 matches at 11 bases. The germline gives CDR1 ENHRY, CDR2 SYGVKD. V was clipped by 10 bases and J by 8 bases; unmatched bases: 4. The CDR3 loop spans 13 amino acids. In nucleotides, the CDR3 is TGTGCCACGGGACAGGGGGACCATTCACCCCTCCACTTT. Its translation: CATGQGDHSPLHF.

The V call is TRBV3-1 (or the pseudogene TRBV3-2), the J call TRBJ2-2; 7 bases line up with TRBD1. The V gene's germline CDR1 is LGHDT and CDR2 YNNKEL (reference sequence). The junction had 4 bases not matched to a gene; V was cut back by 3 bases and J by 6 bases. The CDR3 runs 14 residues. The DNA for the CDR3 is TGTGCCAGCAGCCAGCGACAGGGAGCCGGGGAGCTGTTTTTT. It codes for CASSQRQGAGELFF.

The table lists this clone with a few counts. The chain has TRBV10-1 and TRBJ2-7; tentative D call: TRBD2 (5 bases). Trimming shortened V by 4 bases and J by 6 bases, and 13 bases separated the two germline ends. Per the germline V gene, CDR1 is WNHNN and CDR2 is SYGVQD (reference sequence). This CDR3 contains 13 residues. The CDR3 spells CASSGTRAGEQYF. DNA for the CDR3: TGCGCCAGCAGTGGCACGCGTGCGGGCGAGCAGTACTTC.

This clone has more than one count but fewer than ten. The sample carries other DNA sequences with the same CDR3. The rearrangement links TRBV11-2 to TRBJ2-2, with D unresolved. In germline, CDR1 is SGHAT, CDR2 FQNNGV. Trimming cost V 0 bases and J 0 bases, with 8 bases left between them. CDR3 length: 16 amino acids. The CDR3 coding sequence is TGTGCCAGCAGCTTAGATCGTGTCCCGAACACCGGGGAGCTGTTTTTT. Translation: CASSLDRVPNTGELFF.

The sample holds one count of this clone. The CDR3 coding sequence is TGTGCCAGCAGTGGCGACTTCCAAAACATTCAGTACTTC. Its translation is CASSGDFQNIQYF. The chain is built from TRBV6-6 and TRBJ2-4; D gene uncertain. This CDR3 is 13 amino acids long. CDR1 and CDR2 (germline): MNHNY, SVGAGI (reference sequence). The V and J ends lost 5 bases and 5 bases respectively, with 10 bases between them.

This chain uses TRBV7-8 with TRBJ1-3; D not resolved. This CDR3 is built from 14 residues. V was trimmed by 8 bases and J by 0 bases, leaving 11 bases between them. CDR1 is SGHVS and CDR2 is FQNEAQ in the germline V gene. CDR3: CASCPEDSGNTIYF. The CDR3 bases are TGTGCCAGCTGCCCAGAAGACTCTGGAAACACCATATATTTT.

V is TRBV24-1 and J is TRBJ1-5, with a tentative D call TRBD1 (5 bases). The germline V gene encodes CDR1 KGHDR and CDR2 SFDVKD. The CDR3 spans 15 residues. V was pared by 4 bases and J by 1 base, with 10 bases between. CDR3: CATSDPGSSNQPQHF. In DNA form, the CDR3 reads TGTGCCACCAGTGACCCAGGGTCGAGCAATCAGCCCCAGCATTTT.

This clone was picked up one time. The V and J genes are TRBV9 and TRBJ1-2; a weak D match, TRBD1 (5 bases). Germline values: CDR1 SGDLS, CDR2 YYNGEE. V lost 0 bases and J 6 bases, leaving 15 bases between the germline ends. The CDR3 runs 15 residues. CDR3 loop: CASSVEWDGGNGYTF. The CDR3 DNA reads as TGTGCCAGCAGCGTAGAATGGGACGGGGGGAATGGCTACACCTTC.

As regards this clone: The sample holds other DNA sequences that translate to the same CDR3. The rearrangement uses TRBV19 and TRBJ1-1, with a tentative D call TRBD1 (6 bases). V lost 5 bases and J 5 bases, leaving 12 bases between the germline ends. The CDR3 sequence is 13 residues long. Germline values: CDR1 LNHDA, CDR2 SQIVND (reference sequence). The CDR3 reads CASSQERGTEAFF. CDR3 DNA sequence: TGTGCCAGTAGTCAGGAAAGGGGGACTGAAGCTTTCTTT. Combining the CDR3 with reference TRBV19 and TRBJ1-1 gives the whole variable domain DGGITQSPKYLFRKEGQNVTLSCEQNLNHDAMYWYRQDPGQGLRLIYYSQIVNDFQKGDIAEGYSVSREKKESFPLTVTSAQKNPTAFYLCASSQERGTEAFFGQGTRLTVV.

The gene calls are TRBV4-1 and TRBJ1-2, with D uncertain. V lost 0 bases, J lost 8 bases, and 16 bases lay in between. Germline V gene sequence: CDR1 MGHRA, CDR2 YSYEKL. The CDR3 runs to 15 residues. The CDR3 nucleotides read TGCGCCAGCAGCCAAGACTCTAGTATTGGCAGCGGCTACACCTTC. Amino acids: CASSQDSSIGSGYTF.

This sequence joins TRBV2 and TRBJ2-1, with 11 bases identical to TRBD2. V was clipped by 6 bases and J by 7 bases; unmatched bases: 8. The V gene's germline CDR1 is SNHLY and CDR2 FYNNEI. The CDR3 has 15 amino acids. This chain's CDR3 is CASRVGSGGANEQFF. As DNA, the CDR3 is TGTGCCAGCAGAGTTGGTAGCGGGGGGGCTAATGAGCAGTTCTTC.

This sequence joins TRBV10-3 and TRBJ2-7; TRBD1 aligns across 7 bases. The CDR3 sequence is 14 residues long. Germline V gives CDR1 ENHRY, CDR2 SYGVKD. J was trimmed by 2 bases and V by 6 bases; bases with no gene match: 7. CDR3 in amino acids: CAISPGGQTYEQYF. In nucleotides, the CDR3 is TGTGCCATCAGCCCAGGGGGACAAACCTACGAGCAGTACTTC.

The rearrangement links TRBV7-6 to TRBJ1-5; D is undetermined. Germline V lookup: CDR1 SGHVS, CDR2 FNYEAQ. This CDR3 comprises 14 residues. The V gene lost 5 bases and the J gene lost 7 bases, with 15 bases spanning the gap. This chain's CDR3 is CASSRLPQIQPQHF. DNA for the CDR3: TGTGCCAGCAGCCGACTTCCTCAAATACAGCCCCAGCATTTT.

The rearrangement uses TRBV5-6 and TRBJ1-3; 9 bases map to TRBD1. Per the germline V gene, CDR1 is SGHDT and CDR2 is YYEEEE. The V gene end was trimmed by 1 base and the J gene end by 14 bases; junction bases not matched to a gene: 4. The CDR3 covers 12 residues. The chain's CDR3 is CASSLTGGLLYF. The CDR3 bases are TGTGCCAGCAGCTTGACAGGGGGCCTCTTATATTTT.

DNA of the CDR3: TGTGCCAGCAGCTCGGACAGCCAAGAGACCCAGTACTTC. It codes for CASSSDSQETQYF. The chain employs TRBV11-1 and TRBJ2-5; TRBD1 is a possible D gene (6 bases). The CDR3 covers 13 residues. Trimming shortened V by 4 bases and J by 1 base, and 7 bases separated the two germline ends. Looked up from germline, CDR1 is SGHAT and CDR2 is FQDESV (reference sequence).

The chain has TRBV9 and TRBJ2-3, with 8 bases that match TRBD1. The CDR3 has 14 residues. V lost 5 bases to trimming and J lost 5 bases; unmatched junction nucleotides: 7. Germline V gene sequence: CDR1 SGDLS, CDR2 YYNGEE. CDR3: CASRRQGAGDTQYF. The DNA of the CDR3 is TGTGCCAGCAGGCGCCAGGGGGCCGGAGATACGCAGTATTTT.

This clone appeared a single time. This sequence joins TRBV7-2 and TRBJ1-3; TRBD1 aligns across 7 bases. The V segment lost 3 bases and the J segment 0 bases; nucleotides outside the gene matches: 2. Germline values: CDR1 SGHTA, CDR2 FQGNSA. This CDR3 region has 15 residues. The CDR3 DNA reads as TGTGCCAGCAGCTTCCGACAGGGCTCTGGAAACACCATATATTTT. It specifies CASSFRQGSGNTIYF.

J is TRBJ2-6 and V is TRBV2; possible D gene TRBD2, 6 bases. The CDR3 sequence is 19 residues long. Trimming pared 4 bases from V and 0 bases from J, leaving 19 bases between. CDR1 and CDR2 from the germline V gene are SNHLY and FYNNEI. In nucleotides, the CDR3 is TGTGCCAGCAGTGGGCGTCGTGGGGACTGGGGCTCTGGGGCCAACGTCCTGACTTTC. Translated, it gives CASSGRRGDWGSGANVLTF.

This clone was seen repeatedly, ten times or more. The CDR3 spells CASSGLRTNTGELFF. The CDR3 DNA reads as TGTGCCAGCAGTGGTCTCAGGACGAACACCGGGGAGCTGTTTTTT. The genes are TRBV25-1 and TRBJ2-2, with D hard to call. The CDR3 is 15 amino acids. V was clipped by 4 bases and J by 0 bases, with 9 bases between them. Per germline, CDR1 MGHDK and CDR2 SYGVNS. The complete variable domain, with remaining parts taken from reference TRBV25-1 and TRBJ2-2, reads EADIYQTPRYLVIGTGKKITLECSQTMGHDKMYWYQQDPGMELHLIHYSYGVNSTEKGDLSSESTVSRIRTEHFPLTLESARPSHTSQYLCASSGLRTNTGELFFGEGSRLTVL.

This chain uses TRBV5-4 with TRBJ1-1, with D possibly being TRBD1 (6 bases). CDR3 length equals 16 residues. Per germline, CDR1 SGHNT and CDR2 YYREEE (reference sequence). Trimming removed 4 bases from V and 0 bases from J, with 16 bases in between. This CDR3 reads CASSPGGLHLNTEAFF. The CDR3 DNA reads as TGTGCCAGCAGCCCGGGGGGCCTACACCTGAACACTGAAGCTTTCTTT.